Each of the 9 T cell receptor beta chains below was sequenced from the same sample in a study of blood T cell repertoires in COVID-19 (dated by TCRdb to between 2020 and 2021). The method was the immunoSEQ multiplex PCR assay. This is the immuneACCESS table as TCRdb keeps it, with only in-frame sequences that have V and J called. A part of the clones is gone; compared with another copy, unresolved V genes explain less than half, and the rest is unexplained. The sample has over 200,000 clones on record, roughly 77% of them singletons. The top ten clones comprise more than 2.5% of the sample. Sequenced: peripheral blood. Source of these receptors: a woman of 80 years or more with acute or convalescent COVID-19.

J is TRBJ1-6 and V is TRBV7-2; D unclear. Germline CDR1 and CDR2: SGHTA and FQGNSA. V lost 1 base and J lost 7, with 20 bases in between. CDR3 length: 18 amino acids. CDR3 nucleotides: TGTGCCAGCAGCTTAGGGAGAAACGTCGGGATTTGGAATTCACCCCTCCACTTT. This codes for CASSLGRNVGIWNSPLHF.

The chain joins TRBV5-1 to TRBJ1-2, with 7 bases matching TRBD1. Germline CDR1 SGHRS, CDR2 YFSETQ. The CDR3 covers 14 residues. V was pared by 0 bases and J by 6 bases, with 5 bases of the junction left unmatched. CDR3 protein: CASSLAGTVNGYTF. The DNA of the CDR3 is TGCGCCAGCAGCTTGGCCGGGACAGTCAATGGCTACACCTTC.

The chain carries TRBV5-1 and TRBJ2-3; a possible D gene is TRBD1 (5 bases). The CDR3 consists of 13 residues. Per germline, CDR1 SGHRS and CDR2 YFSETQ. V lost 2 bases and J lost 3, with 7 bases in between. Here the CDR3 reads CASSFQGTDTQYF. In DNA form, the CDR3 reads TGCGCCAGCAGCTTCCAGGGAACAGATACGCAGTATTTT.

V is TRBV13 and J is TRBJ1-2, with D perhaps TRBD1 (6 bases). V shed 5 bases and J shed 8 bases, with 21 bases lying between them. CDR1 and CDR2 from the germline V gene are PRHDT and FYEKMQ (reference sequence). The CDR3 has 15 residues. CDR3 protein: CASSRLRGGIGGYTF. The CDR3 DNA reads TGTGCCAGCAGCCGTCTTAGGGGGGGAATTGGCGGCTACACCTTC.

The chain links TRBV7-2 to TRBJ2-1; tentatively, D is TRBD1 (5 bases). With 1 base removed from V and 0 bases from J, the gap between germline ends came to 7 bases. The CDR3 is 15 amino acids. Per germline, CDR1 SGHTA and CDR2 FQGNSA. The CDR3 sequence: CASSLGTLSYNEQFF. The CDR3 nucleotides are TGTGCCAGCAGCTTAGGGACACTCTCCTACAATGAGCAGTTCTTC.

The gene calls are TRBV7-9 and TRBJ1-5; D is unresolved. Trimming stripped 2 bases from V and 6 bases from J, with 14 bases between. Germline-derived CDR1 and CDR2 are SEHNR and FQNEAQ (reference sequence). This CDR3 has 15 amino acids. The CDR3 reads CASSLSYGVGQPQHF. The DNA for the CDR3 is TGTGCCAGCAGCTTATCGTACGGGGTCGGTCAGCCCCAGCATTTT.

The gene calls are TRBV29-1 and TRBJ2-3, with TRBD2 as a possible D gene (6 bases). The CDR3 runs to 15 residues. The V end was cut by 6 bases, the J end by 7 bases, with 23 bases between. CDR1 is SQVTM and CDR2 is ANQGSEA in the germline V gene. DNA for the CDR3: TGCAGCGTCTCAGGGTGGGGGGAGGCCCCCCATACGCAGTATTTT. Amino acids: CSVSGWGEAPHTQYF.

CDR3 sequence: CASSQAGNSPLHF. CDR3 coding DNA: TGTGCCAGCAGCCAGGCGGGGAATTCACCCCTCCACTTT. V gene TRBV7-9 combines with J gene TRBJ1-6; no firm D call. From germline, CDR1 is SEHNR and CDR2 FQNEAQ (reference sequence). CDR3 size: 13 residues. V lost 5 bases and J 7 bases, leaving 9 bases between the germline ends. Filled out from reference TRBV7-9 and TRBJ1-6, the complete variable domain reads DTGVSQNPRHKITKRGQNVTFRCDPISEHNRLYWYRQTLGQGPEFLTYFQNEAQLEKSRLLSDRFSAERPKGSFSTLEIQRTEQGDSAMYLCASSQAGNSPLHFGNGTRLTVT.

The chain has TRBV10-3 and TRBJ2-5, with 8 bases lining up with TRBD2. The CDR3 has 16 amino acids. The V gene's germline CDR1 is ENHRY and CDR2 SYGVKD. V shed 2 bases and J 5 bases; nucleotides not matched to a gene: 10. The CDR3 DNA reads as TGTGCCATCAGTGAGGCTAGGACTAGCCTTAAGGAGACCCAGTACTTC. As protein: CAISEARTSLKETQYF.